Below are 20 T cell receptor beta chains sequenced from a single sample in a study of shared clonotypes between healthy human individuals. TCRdb's copy holds only in-frame clones and misses some; the assay was immunoSEQ multiplex PCR. Among approximately 2,000,000 clones listed, around 95% were seen once. Naive CD8 cells lacked CD45RO and underwent positive selection for CCR7, leaving out terminally differentiated effector memory CD45RA+ cells. Sequenced material: naive CD8+ T cells from PBMCs. All receptors come from a man between 18 and 35 years old in good health. Some clones in this sample may be carry-over from other donors' samples.

The rearrangement uses TRBV11-2 and TRBJ2-7; 9 nucleotides match TRBD1. The CDR3 has 17 amino acids. Per the germline V gene, CDR1 is SGHAT and CDR2 is FQNNGV. Unmatched junction bases numbered 11, after V lost 5 bases and J lost 0 bases. The DNA for the CDR3 is TGTGCCAGCAGCCCCAACAAGGGGACAGGGAGCTCCTACGAGCAGTACTTC. This codes for CASSPNKGTGSSYEQYF.

This chain connects TRBV27 to TRBJ1-1; the D gene is possibly TRBD1 (6 bases). Trimming removed 6 bases at V and 0 bases at J, with 20 bases between. CDR3 length equals 17 residues. CDR1 and CDR2 (germline): MNHEY, SMNVEV (reference sequence). CDR3 sequence reads: CASSPVVGGPMNTEAFF. CDR3 nucleotide sequence: TGTGCCAGCAGCCCGGTGGTCGGGGGCCCTATGAACACTGAAGCTTTCTTT.

The genes are TRBV30 and TRBJ1-2; D gene uncertain. The V end was cut by 3 bases, the J end by 7 bases, with 6 bases between. From germline, CDR1 is GTSNPN and CDR2 SVGIG (reference sequence). The CDR3 contains 10 residues. In DNA form, the CDR3 reads TGTGCCTGGAGGATGCTTGGCTACACCTTC. Its protein is CAWRMLGYTF.

Worth noting for this clone: The same CDR3 is also encoded by other DNA sequences in this sample. The CDR3: CASSPPTYEQYF. CDR3 bases: TGTGCCAGCAGCCCTCCTACCTACGAGCAGTACTTC. This chain joins TRBV7-9 and TRBJ2-7; no clear D gene. V was shortened by 5 bases and J by 2 bases, with 7 bases between the two germline ends. The CDR3 length is 12 residues. Germline V gene sequence: CDR1 SEHNR, CDR2 FQNEAQ (reference sequence).

The V and J genes are TRBV4-1 and TRBJ2-3; 13 positions agree with TRBD2. J was trimmed by 2 bases and V by 2 bases; bases with no gene match: 16. The CDR3 loop spans 21 amino acids. CDR1 is MGHRA and CDR2 is YSYEKL in the germline V gene. CDR3 sequence: CASSQPSGLAGVVVFTDTQYF. The CDR3 DNA reads TGCGCCAGCAGCCAACCCTCCGGACTAGCGGGAGTGGTAGTTTTCACAGATACGCAGTATTTT.

The chain has TRBV9 and TRBJ1-2, with 7 positions matching TRBD1. There are 16 residues in the CDR3. J gave up 3 bases and V 3 bases, and 11 bases lay outside the gene matches. Germline CDR1 SGDLS, CDR2 YYNGEE. As DNA, the CDR3 is TGTGCCAGCAGCGAGAGCTGGACAGGCAGGGACTATGGCTACACCTTC. This sequence encodes CASSESWTGRDYGYTF.

The gene calls are TRBV4-2 and TRBJ1-1, with D possibly TRBD1 on 5 matching bases. Germline CDR1 and CDR2: LGHNA and YNFKEQ. CDR3 length: 14 residues. V was trimmed by 7 bases and J by 2 bases, leaving 14 bases between them. The CDR3 reads CASTPGTLNTEAFF. DNA for the CDR3: TGTGCCAGCACTCCCGGGACGCTTAACACTGAAGCTTTCTTT.

This clone was observed once. This sequence joins TRBV27 and TRBJ2-7; 11 positions agree with TRBD1. J lost 6 bases, V lost 4 bases, and 5 bases had no gene match. The germline V gene has CDR1 MNHEY and CDR2 SMNVEV (reference sequence). The CDR3 has 14 residues. In nucleotides, the CDR3 is TGTGCCAGCAGTTGGACAGGGGGCGGGATCGAGCAGTACTTC. It translates to CASSWTGGGIEQYF.

This sequence joins TRBV5-6 and TRBJ2-7, with D perhaps matching TRBD1 (6 bases). The CDR3 contains 15 residues. Germline V gives CDR1 SGHDT, CDR2 YYEEEE. V was shortened by 1 base and J by 3 bases, with 14 bases between the two germline ends. In nucleotides, the CDR3 is TGTGCCAGCAGCTTGTCAGGGGCCCCTTTCTACGAGCAGTACTTC. It translates to CASSLSGAPFYEQYF.

The CDR3 nucleotides read TGTGCCAGCAGTGCCCGGGTGGGTGCCTACGAGCAGTACTTC. The encoded protein is CASSARVGAYEQYF. The chain employs TRBV28 and TRBJ2-7; D call uncertain. Germline loops: CDR1 MDHEN, CDR2 SYDVKM. This CDR3 comprises 14 residues. Trimming took off 5 bases at V and 2 bases at J, with 13 bases between the two ends.

CDR3 nucleotides: TGTGCCAGTAGTATTTCATCCCGGACAGGGGGCACCGGGGAGCTGTTTTTT. It codes for CASSISSRTGGTGELFF. The chain links TRBV19 to TRBJ2-2; TRBD1 agrees at 10 bases. This CDR3 comprises 17 residues. V was clipped by 3 bases and J by 4 bases; unmatched bases: 8. Germline assignment: CDR1 LNHDA and CDR2 SQIVND (reference sequence). Combining the CDR3 with reference TRBV19 and TRBJ2-2 gives the whole variable domain DGGITQSPKYLFRKEGQNVTLSCEQNLNHDAMYWYRQDPGQGLRLIYYSQIVNDFQKGDIAEGYSVSREKKESFPLTVTSAQKNPTAFYLCASSISSRTGGTGELFFGEGSRLTVL.

V gene TRBV4-3 combines with J gene TRBJ2-1; a weak D match, TRBD2 (5 bases). Per germline, CDR1 LGHNA and CDR2 YSLEER. The V end lost 0 bases, the J end lost 4 bases, and 13 bases lay between the germline ends. The length of the CDR3 is 16 residues. For the CDR3, the DNA is TGCGCCAGCAGCCAAGATCTGCGCGGGTATTACAATGAGCAGTTCTTC. Protein sequence: CASSQDLRGYYNEQFF.

CDR3 amino acids: CASSYGATTHYEQYF. As DNA, the CDR3 is TGTGCCAGCAGTTACGGGGCGACTACCCACTACGAGCAGTACTTC. J is TRBJ2-7 and V is TRBV6-5; D is possibly TRBD1 or TRBD2 (5 bases each). Between the trimmed V and J ends, which lost 2 bases and 3 bases, there was a span of 14 bases. The V gene's germline CDR1 is MNHEY and CDR2 SVGAGI. This CDR3 region has 15 residues.

The CDR3 nucleotides read TGTGCCAGCACTGGACAGGACAGACACTACGAGCAGTACTTC. It specifies CASTGQDRHYEQYF. This chain links TRBV9 with TRBJ2-7; 7 nucleotides match TRBD1. The CDR3 has 14 residues. V gave up 6 bases and J gave up 3 bases; unmatched junction bases: 9. CDR1 SGDLS and CDR2 YYNGEE come from the germline V gene. Using reference TRBV9 and TRBJ2-7 for the parts outside the CDR3, the full variable domain is DSGVTQTPKHLITATGQRVTLRCSPRSGDLSVYWYQQSLDQGLQFLIQYYNGEERAKGNILERFSAQQFPDLHSELNLSSLELGDSALYFCASTGQDRHYEQYFGPGTRLTVT.

For this clone: Other DNA sequences from this sample encode an identical CDR3 as well. V is TRBV7-9 and J is TRBJ2-1, with 8 nucleotides matching TRBD2. With V trimmed by 6 bases and J by 0 bases, 1 base remained unmatched. The length of the CDR3 is 14 residues. Germline loops: CDR1 SEHNR, CDR2 FQNEAQ (reference sequence). The DNA for the CDR3 is TGTGCCAGCAGGAGCGGGAGCTCCTACAATGAGCAGTTCTTC. This codes for CASRSGSSYNEQFF.

The chain is built from TRBV14 and TRBJ2-7; D ambiguous. The CDR3 is 14 amino acids. With 6 bases removed from V and 7 bases from J, the gap between germline ends came to 19 bases. CDR1 and CDR2 (germline): SGHDN, FVKESK. In DNA form, the CDR3 reads TGTGCCAGCAGTTGGGGTAGCATATTAGGGGAGCAGTACTTC. Translating it yields CASSWGSILGEQYF. Filled out from reference TRBV14 and TRBJ2-7, the complete variable domain reads EAGVTQFPSHSVIEKGQTVTLRCDPISGHDNLYWYRRVMGKEIKFLLHFVKESKQDESGMPNNRFLAERTGGTYSTLKVQPAELEDSGVYFCASSWGSILGEQYFGPGTRLTVT.

There are a few counts of this clone. One end of the junction is discordant with germline, which a read error may explain. The chain is built from TRBV7-9 and TRBJ1-2, with D perhaps matching TRBD1 (6 bases). From germline, CDR1 is SEHNR and CDR2 FQNEAQ (reference sequence). The CDR3 contains 15 residues. The CDR3 coding sequence is TGTGCCAGCAGCTCCTCCGGGTGGGACAACTACGGCTACACCTTC. Translation gives CASSSSGWDNYGYTF.

CDR3 sequence: CASSESRTGNIDEQFF. The DNA for the CDR3 is TGTGCCAGCAGTGAATCGCGGACAGGGAACATCGATGAGCAGTTCTTC. The genes are TRBV6-1 and TRBJ2-1; 8 positions match TRBD1. This CDR3 spans 16 amino acids. Trimming cost V 2 bases and J 8 bases; bases outside gene matches: 11. The germline V gene encodes CDR1 MNHNS and CDR2 SASEGT.

V usage is TRBV2 and J usage is TRBJ1-1, with TRBD1 matching 7 bases. V was clipped by 6 bases and J by 2 bases; unmatched bases: 6. CDR3 size: 14 residues. The germline gives CDR1 SNHLY, CDR2 FYNNEI. The CDR3 sequence is CASRPGTANTEAFF. DNA of the CDR3: TGTGCCAGCAGACCCGGGACAGCAAACACTGAAGCTTTCTTT.

This rearrangement joins TRBV29-1 to TRBJ2-7; D possibly corresponds to TRBD1 (5 bases). Trimming removed 1 base from V and 2 bases from J, with 12 bases in between. CDR3 length equals 14 residues. Germline CDR1 SQVTM, CDR2 ANQGSEA. CDR3 protein: CSVEGAGLTYEQYF. The DNA of the CDR3 is TGCAGCGTTGAAGGGGCAGGGTTAACCTACGAGCAGTACTTC.